This T cell receptor beta chain was identified during a study of T cell changes during pregnancy in multiple sclerosis. The germline gives CDR1 SGHDT, CDR2 YYEEEE. V lost 3 bases, J lost 4 bases, and 20 bases lay in between. The CDR3 totals 17 residues. Assay: immunoSEQ multiplex PCR; the TCRdb copy retains only in-frame clones and omits some. The sample includes about 77,000 clones, approximately 94% seen only once; the top ten take approximately 2.4%. This clone was counted ten times or more. The receptor comes from a female donor in good health, enrolled as a control in a pregnancy study. The starting material was peripheral blood, obtained after pregnancy. V is TRBV5-6 and J is TRBJ1-5; a possible D gene is TRBD1 (5 bases). This CDR3 reads CASSSLRGGKGNQPQHF. The CDR3 bases are TGTGCCAGCAGCTCCCTCCGGGGGGGAAAAGGTAATCAGCCCCAGCATTTT.